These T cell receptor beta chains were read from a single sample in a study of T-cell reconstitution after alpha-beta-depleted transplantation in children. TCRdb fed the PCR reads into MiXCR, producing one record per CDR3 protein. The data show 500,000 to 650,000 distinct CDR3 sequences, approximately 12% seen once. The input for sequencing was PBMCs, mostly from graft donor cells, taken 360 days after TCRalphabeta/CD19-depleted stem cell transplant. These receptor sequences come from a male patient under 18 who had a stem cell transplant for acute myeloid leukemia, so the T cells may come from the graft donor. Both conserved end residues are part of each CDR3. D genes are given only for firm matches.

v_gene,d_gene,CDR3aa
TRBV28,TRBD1,CASKLIFRGRQETQYF
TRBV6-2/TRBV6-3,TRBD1,CASSYSSLRGPFYNEQFF
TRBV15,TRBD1,CATSRTRTGNAYTF
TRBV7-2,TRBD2,CASSLGRGTDTQYF
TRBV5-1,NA,CASSLEGGWGEAFF
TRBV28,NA,CASSFPRSSYEQYF
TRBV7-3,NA,CASSSEIMGPTDTQYF
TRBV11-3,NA,CASSRFAGGPVNEQFF
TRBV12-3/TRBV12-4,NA,CASSLAQNQPQHF
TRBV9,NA,CASSAQPGSYEQYF
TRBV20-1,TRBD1,CSAQPPGQGRYEQYF
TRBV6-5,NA,CASQVLGELFF
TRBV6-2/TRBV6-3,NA,CASSYRAHGELFF
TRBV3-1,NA,CASSQVQAPYEQYF
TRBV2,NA,CASSEEQNYGYTF
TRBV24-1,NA,CATSDFYLSEQYF